Given below is one TCR beta chain in context. The protocol was immunoSEQ multiplex PCR, while the TCRdb copy is restricted to in-frame clones and leaves out a portion. Among 200,000 to 250,000 clones listed, about 91% were seen once. This entry comes from a study of blood T cell repertoires in COVID-19. The wider study: Researchers got acute and convalescent COVID-19 samples from the United States, Italy and Spain.

This clonotype originated in a man between 18 and 35 years old with active or convalescent COVID-19. Sequences were obtained from peripheral blood.

In DNA form, the CDR3 reads TGTGCCAGTATGGGGGGGCTCGGCAATCAGCCCCAGCATTTT. Protein sequence: CASMGGLGNQPQHF. J is TRBJ1-5 and V is TRBV19; D perhaps matches TRBD1 (6 bases). The germline V gene encodes CDR1 LNHDA and CDR2 SQIVND (reference sequence). The CDR3 is made up of 14 amino acids. The V end was cut by 7 bases, the J end by 2 bases, with 12 bases between. The full variable domain, in which reference TRBV19 and TRBJ1-5 provide the parts outside the CDR3, is DGGITQSPKYLFRKEGQNVTLSCEQNLNHDAMYWYRQDPGQGLRLIYYSQIVNDFQKGDIAEGYSVSREKKESFPLTVTSAQKNPTAFYLCASMGGLGNQPQHFGDGTRLSIL.